The present TCR beta chain was sequenced within a study of T cell changes during pregnancy in multiple sclerosis (dated by TCRdb to between 2018 and 2021). About the full investigation: The study looked at changes in the T cell repertoire across pregnancy in women with multiple sclerosis.

The germline ends are 10 bases apart after V is trimmed by 2 bases and J by 3 bases. Reading from cysteine to phenylalanine, the CDR3 counts 14 amino acids. The kept DNA is CDR3 alone, 42 bases in frame from the first base. CDR1 and CDR2 are drawn from the germline V gene: SGHTA, FQGNSA. A remark on this clone: Its antigen remains undetermined. Base qualities are not at hand, and no much larger clone is one base apart.

To prepare the library, the immunoSEQ multiplex PCR assay was applied. TCRdb provides this immuneACCESS table in a form limited to in-frame rearrangements. Some clones are lacking; in checked studies, under half of them reflect an unresolved V gene, and why the rest are absent is not known. This sample is represented by over 55,000 clones; approximately 90% of them were singletons. Less than 6% of the sample is held by the ten biggest clonotypes. The sample was peripheral blood from another person, used as feeder cells. The V and J segments used are TRBV7-2 and TRBJ1-2; TRBD1 could be the D gene, as 6 bases match. This receptor was obtained from a human donor whose cells served as feeder cells for cultures in a pregnancy study. At the DNA level, the sequence is TGTGCCAGCAGCTTATTCGGGGGCCACTATGGCTACACCTTC. The encoded protein is CASSLFGGHYGYTF.